This T cell receptor (beta chain) was captured in a study of cytomegalovirus exposure and HLA in healthy donors. This CDR3 is 17 amino acids long. CDR1 is KGHSH and CDR2 is LQKENI in the germline V gene. V lost 4 bases, J lost 1 base, and 9 bases stayed unmatched. Primers included in the PCR were 60 Vbeta and 13 Jbeta primers. The protocol was immunoSEQ multiplex PCR, while the TCRdb copy is restricted to in-frame clones and leaves out a portion. This table has 100,000 to 150,000 clones, less than 85% appearing once. The clonotype was recovered from a man between 18 and 35 years old in good health and CMV-seropositive. Sequences were obtained from PBMCs. J is TRBJ1-1 and V is TRBV18, with TRBD1 identical over 10 bases. This chain's CDR3 is CASSLRDRGWENTEAFF. The DNA of the CDR3 is TGTGCCAGCTCACTTCGGGACAGGGGATGGGAGAACACTGAAGCTTTCTTT.